The clone carrying this T cell receptor (beta chain) was seen many times. A 5'RACE template-switching step, the method used to make TCR cDNA, added a universal primer site and UMIs. TCRdb processed the 5' RACE reads anew with MiXCR; each CDR3 protein has one entry. Of some 23,000 distinct CDR3 sequences in the sample, approximately 3.5% are singletons; the top ten hold roughly 0.97%. These data are taken from a study of T cells after yellow fever vaccination. General study results and limits: Weaker, the secondary response had a peak occurring faster, on day 5 versus 15.

The ends were cut back, 4 bases at V and 4 bases at J, with 10 bases in the middle. This CDR3 has 14 amino acids. V gene TRBV12-3 or TRBV12-4 combines with J gene TRBJ2-2; unclear D gene. The clonotype comes from a man between 18 and 29 years old who received the YFV17D yellow fever vaccine. Specimen: PBMCs, either bulk or a sorted T-cell subset (CD4+, CD8+, memory, or dextramer-sorted; not recorded which), collected 45 days after the first yellow fever vaccination. The CDR3 sequence is CASSWQRGTGELFF. In DNA form, the CDR3 reads TGTGCCAGCAGTTGGCAACGCGGCACCGGGGAGCTGTTTTTT.